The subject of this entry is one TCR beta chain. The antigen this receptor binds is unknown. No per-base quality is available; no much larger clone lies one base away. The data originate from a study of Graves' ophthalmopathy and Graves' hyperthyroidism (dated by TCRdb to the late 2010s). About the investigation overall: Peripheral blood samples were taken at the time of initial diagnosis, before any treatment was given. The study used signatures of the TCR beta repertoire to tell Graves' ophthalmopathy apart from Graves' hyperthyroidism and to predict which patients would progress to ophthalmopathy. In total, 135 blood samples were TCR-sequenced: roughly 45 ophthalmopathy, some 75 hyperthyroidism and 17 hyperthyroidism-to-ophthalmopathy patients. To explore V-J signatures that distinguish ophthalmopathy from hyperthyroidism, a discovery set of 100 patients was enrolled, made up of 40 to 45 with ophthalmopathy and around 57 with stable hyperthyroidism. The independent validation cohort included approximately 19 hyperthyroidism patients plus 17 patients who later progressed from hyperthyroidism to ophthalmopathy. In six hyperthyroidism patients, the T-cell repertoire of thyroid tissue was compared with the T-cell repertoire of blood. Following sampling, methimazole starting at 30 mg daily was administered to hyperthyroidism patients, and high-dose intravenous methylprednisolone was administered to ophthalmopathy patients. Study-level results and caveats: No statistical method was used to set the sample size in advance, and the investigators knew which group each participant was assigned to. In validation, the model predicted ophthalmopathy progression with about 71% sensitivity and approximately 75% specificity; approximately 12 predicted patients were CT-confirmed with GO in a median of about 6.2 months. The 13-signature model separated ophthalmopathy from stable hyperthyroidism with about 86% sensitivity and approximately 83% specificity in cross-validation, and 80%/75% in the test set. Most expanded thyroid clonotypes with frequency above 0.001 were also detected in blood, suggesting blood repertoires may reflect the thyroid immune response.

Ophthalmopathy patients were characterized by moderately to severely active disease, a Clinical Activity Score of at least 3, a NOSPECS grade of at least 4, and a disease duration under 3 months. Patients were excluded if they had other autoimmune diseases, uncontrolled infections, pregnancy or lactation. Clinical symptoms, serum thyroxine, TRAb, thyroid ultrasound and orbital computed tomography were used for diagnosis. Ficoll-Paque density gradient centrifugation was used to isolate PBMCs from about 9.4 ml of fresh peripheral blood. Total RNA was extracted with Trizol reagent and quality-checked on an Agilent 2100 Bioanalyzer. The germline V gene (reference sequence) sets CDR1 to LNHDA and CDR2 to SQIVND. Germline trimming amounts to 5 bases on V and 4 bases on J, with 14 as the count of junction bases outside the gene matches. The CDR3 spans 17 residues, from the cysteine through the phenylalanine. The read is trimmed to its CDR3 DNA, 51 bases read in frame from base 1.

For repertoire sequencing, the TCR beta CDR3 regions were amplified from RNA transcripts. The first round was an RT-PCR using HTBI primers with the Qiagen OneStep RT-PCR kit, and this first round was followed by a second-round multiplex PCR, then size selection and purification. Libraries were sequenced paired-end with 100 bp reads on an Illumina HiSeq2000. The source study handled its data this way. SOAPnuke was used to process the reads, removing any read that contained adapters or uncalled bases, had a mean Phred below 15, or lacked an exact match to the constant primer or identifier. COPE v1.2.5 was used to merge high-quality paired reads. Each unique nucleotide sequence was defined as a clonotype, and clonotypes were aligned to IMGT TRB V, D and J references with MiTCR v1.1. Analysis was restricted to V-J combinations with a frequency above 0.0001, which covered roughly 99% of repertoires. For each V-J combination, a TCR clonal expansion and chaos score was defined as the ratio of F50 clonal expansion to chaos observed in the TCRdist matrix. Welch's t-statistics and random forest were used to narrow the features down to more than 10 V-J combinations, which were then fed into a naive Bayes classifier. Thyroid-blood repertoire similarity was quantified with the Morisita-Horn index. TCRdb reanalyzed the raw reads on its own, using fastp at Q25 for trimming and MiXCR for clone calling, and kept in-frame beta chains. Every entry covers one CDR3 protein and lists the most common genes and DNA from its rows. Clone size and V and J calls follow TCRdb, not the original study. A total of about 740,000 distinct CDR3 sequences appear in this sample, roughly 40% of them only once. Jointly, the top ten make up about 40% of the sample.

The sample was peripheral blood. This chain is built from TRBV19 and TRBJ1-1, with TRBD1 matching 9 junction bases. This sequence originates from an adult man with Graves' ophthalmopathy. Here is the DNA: TGTGCCAGTAGTCGGACCGGGACAGGGCGTGGTGGCACTGAAGCTTTCTTT. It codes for CASSRTGTGRGGTEAFF.